These T cell receptor beta chains were read from a single sample in a study of blood T cell repertoires in COVID-19. Measured with immunoSEQ multiplex PCR; TCRdb has only the in-frame clones, and not every one. The profile shows roughly 300,000 clones, more than 85% of them singletons. The sequenced sample consisted of PBMCs or T cells enriched from blood (not recorded which). The source of these receptors is a woman aged 25 to 45 who had recovered from COVID-19. The CDR3 runs from the conserved cysteine through the conserved F or W. The D gene is left open where the match is weak. Clone size is not always given. Where it is, it says once, few, many or a class for expanded clones.

j_call,clone_size,v_call,d_call,cdr3_aa,cdr3_nt
TRBJ1-4,NA,TRBV5-1,TRBD1,CASSSSGGVPEKLFF,TGCGCCAGCAGCTCTTCAGGGGGTGTACCTGAAAAACTGTTTTTT
TRBJ1-2,NA,TRBV11-2,NA,CASSLTPTANYGYTF,TGTGCCAGCAGCTTAACCCCAACAGCTAACTATGGCTACACCTTC
TRBJ2-3,NA,TRBV19,TRBD2,CASSLAGTDTQYF,TGTGCCAGTAGTCTAGCGGGGACAGATACGCAGTATTTT
TRBJ2-5,NA,TRBV4-1,NA,CASSQNSQETQYF,TGCGCCAGCAGCCAAAACAGCCAAGAGACCCAGTACTTC
TRBJ2-5,once,TRBV6-1,NA,CASSEDNAPQETQYF,TGTGCCAGCAGTGAAGACAACGCCCCTCAAGAGACCCAGTACTTC
TRBJ1-4,NA,TRBV7-9,NA,CASSLSGNEKLFF,TGTGCCAGCAGCTTATCGGGGAATGAAAAACTGTTTTTT
TRBJ1-1,NA,TRBV15,NA,CATSRDFAEAFF,TGTGCCACCAGCAGAGATTTCGCTGAAGCTTTCTTT
TRBJ2-4,NA,TRBV28,NA,CASSSDTTGLGNIQYF,TGTGCCAGCAGTTCAGATACGACAGGCCTAGGGAACATTCAGTACTTC
TRBJ2-7,few,TRBV5-1,NA,CASSLDSPPYEQYF,TGCGCCAGCAGCCTGGACAGTCCCCCCTACGAGCAGTACTTC
TRBJ1-6,NA,TRBV28,TRBD1,CASSSRTGLFGSPLHF,TGTGCCAGCAGTTCCAGGACAGGGCTGTTCGGTTCACCCCTCCACTTT
TRBJ1-1,NA,TRBV24-1,TRBD1,CATSETGTGGSEAFF,TGTGCCACCAGTGAAACCGGGACAGGGGGGTCTGAAGCTTTCTTT
TRBJ2-5,once,TRBV7-7,TRBD1,CASSFTGTGEETQYF,TGTGCCAGCAGCTTTACCGGGACAGGGGAAGAGACCCAGTACTTC
TRBJ1-4,once,TRBV30,NA,CAWTTTNEKLFF,TGTGCCTGGACAACAACTAATGAAAAACTGTTTTTT
TRBJ2-7,NA,TRBV5-1,TRBD1,CASRILARQGHYEQYF,TGCGCCAGCAGAATTTTGGCGCGACAGGGTCACTACGAGCAGTACTTC
TRBJ1-2,NA,TRBV7-2,NA,CASSLGAVAGDGYTF,TGTGCCAGCAGCTTAGGTGCCGTAGCAGGGGATGGCTACACCTTC
TRBJ1-1,once,TRBV30,TRBD1,CAWSENRGYEAFF,TGTGCCTGGAGCGAGAACAGGGGGTATGAAGCTTTCTTT
TRBJ1-5,NA,TRBV21-1,NA,CASSPRQGFSNQPQHF,TGTGCCAGCAGCCCAAGACAGGGGTTTAGCAATCAGCCCCAGCATTTT
TRBJ2-5,NA,TRBV11-2,NA,CASSLVEGQETQYF,TGTGCCAGCAGCTTAGTTGAGGGTCAAGAGACCCAGTACTTC
TRBJ1-1,NA,TRBV6-1,NA,CASSEWLQGVAFF,TGTGCCAGCAGTGAATGGTTACAGGGAGTAGCTTTCTTT
TRBJ2-3,NA,TRBV20-1,NA,CSASYSAVGSTDTQYF,TGCAGTGCTAGTTATTCAGCGGTGGGGAGCACAGATACGCAGTATTTT
TRBJ2-7,NA,TRBV18,NA,CASSPGVAEQYF,TGTGCCAGCTCCCCGGGTGTTGCCGAGCAGTACTTC
TRBJ1-1,NA,TRBV10-3,NA,CAISETNTEAFF,TGTGCCATCAGTGAGACTAACACTGAAGCTTTCTTT
TRBJ2-1,NA,TRBV18,NA,CASSQGTYEQFF,TGTGCCAGCTCCCAAGGGACATACGAGCAGTTCTTC